This T cell receptor beta chain was observed in a study of T cell responses to AZD1222 COVID-19 vaccine. Study results and limitations: Targeting of unmutated variant regions was reportedly seen in nearly half of spike-specific TCRs. Repertoires were sampled only after the peak T cell response.

About this clone: Its specificity is not known.

Timing groups of about 4 and about 12 weeks for second doses were pooled. V dropped 4 bases and J dropped 3; count of bases not matched to a gene: 5. The germline gives CDR1 SGHTA, CDR2 FQGNSA. The CDR3 is 15 residues long. TCRdb keeps only in-frame clones here, not all; method: immunoSEQ multiplex PCR. Of about 130,000 clones in the sample, 80% to 90% are singletons; the top ten hold about 9.9%. This sample comprised peripheral blood, obtained 28 days after the second AZD1222 dose. The sequence was collected from an adult who received the AZD1222 COVID-19 vaccine. This rearrangement joins TRBV7-2 to TRBJ1-5; 8 bases fit TRBD1. The CDR3 here is CASSSDRAANQPQHF. In DNA, the CDR3 is TGTGCCAGCAGCTCGGACAGGGCGGCCAATCAGCCCCAGCATTTT.